This T cell receptor (beta chain) was identified in a study of cytomegalovirus exposure and HLA in healthy donors. This PCR relied on a set of 60 Vbeta primers and 13 Jbeta primers. Method: immunoSEQ multiplex PCR; TCRdb's copy keeps in-frame clones and lacks some. The sample yields tens of thousands of clones, 81% seen once. Unmatched junction bases numbered 8, after V lost 8 bases and J lost 5 bases. Germline-derived CDR1 and CDR2 are LNHDA and SQIVND (reference sequence). The length of the CDR3 is 14 residues. Sequences were obtained from PBMCs. This chain uses TRBV19 with TRBJ1-5; 8 bases are a match to TRBD1. This sequence was found in a girl aged 2 to 10 in good health and CMV-seropositive. CDR3 nucleotides: TGTGCCAGTTCGGACAGGGAGAGGGATCAGCCCCAGCATTTT. This gives the protein CASSDRERDQPQHF.